These 27 T cell receptor beta chains came from one sample sequenced in a study of immune evolution from preneoplasia to lung adenocarcinoma. TCRdb keeps only in-frame clones here, not all; method: immunoSEQ multiplex PCR. The profile shows approximately 6,100 clones, around 80% of them singletons. Sequenced: FFPE adjacent normal lung tissue. These receptors were collected from a person between 65 and 79 years old with lung adenocarcinoma.

CDR3 loop: CASSEAGFAYSPLHF. Here the CDR3 DNA reads TGTGCCAGCAGTGAAGCGGGATTCGCGTATTCACCCCTCCACTTT. The chain uses TRBV6-1 and TRBJ1-6; no clear D gene. The germline CDR1 and CDR2 sequences are MNHNS and SASEGT. V was shortened by 0 bases and J by 8 bases, with 11 bases between the two germline ends. This CDR3 region has 15 residues.

By sample share, this clone is medium-sized (0.01 to 0.1%). The CDR3 coding sequence is TGTGCCAGCAGTAATAACCCGGACGGAACAGATACGCAGTATTTT. It yields the protein CASSNNPDGTDTQYF. The chain employs TRBV7-6 and TRBJ2-3; no reliable D call. Trimming stripped 6 bases from V and 3 bases from J, with 16 bases between. Germline V gene lookup returns CDR1 SGHVS and CDR2 FNYEAQ. The CDR3 sequence is 15 residues long.

This chain connects TRBV11-2 to TRBJ2-7; the match to TRBD1 covers 10 bases. Germline CDR1 SGHAT, CDR2 FQNNGV. V dropped 1 base and J dropped 7; count of bases not matched to a gene: 7. CDR3 length equals 15 residues. In DNA form, the CDR3 reads TGTGCCAGCAGCTTAGGAGGGACAGGGGCAGGAGAGCAGTACTTC. This codes for CASSLGGTGAGEQYF. The full variable domain, completed using reference TRBV11-2 and TRBJ2-7, is EAGVAQSPRYKIIEKRQSVAFWCNPISGHATLYWYQQILGQGPKLLIQFQNNGVVDDSQLPKDRFSAERLKGVDSTLKIQPAKLEDSAVYLCASSLGGTGAGEQYFGPGTRLTVT.

The V call is TRBV14, the J call TRBJ2-7, with 8 bases lining up with TRBD1. CDR3 length equals 13 residues. V trimming: 4 bases; J trimming: 5 bases; junction bases outside the gene matches: 4. CDR1 and CDR2 (germline): SGHDN, FVKESK. The CDR3 protein is CASSRWTGHEQYF. DNA for the CDR3: TGTGCCAGCAGCCGTTGGACAGGGCACGAGCAGTACTTC.

The J gene is TRBJ2-1, the V gene TRBV7-8; no definite D call. CDR3 size: 13 residues. Germline CDR1 is SGHVS and CDR2 is FQNEAQ. The germline V and J ends were trimmed by 1 base and 2 bases, with 3 bases remaining between them. In nucleotides, the CDR3 is TGTGCCAGCAGCTTAGGGCCCTACAATGAGCAGTTCTTC. As protein: CASSLGPYNEQFF.

This chain joins TRBV7-8 and TRBJ2-2; no clear D gene. The CDR3 is 18 amino acids. V was shortened by 7 bases and J by 7 bases, with 28 bases between the two germline ends. Germline V CDR1 and CDR2: SGHVS, FQNEAQ. CDR3 residues: CASNSLGIGHAEVGELFF. The CDR3 DNA is TGTGCCAGCAACAGCTTAGGAATAGGTCATGCCGAGGTCGGGGAGCTGTTTTTT.

This clone was observed a single time. The chain has TRBV4-3 and TRBJ1-1; D is unresolved. This CDR3 comprises 15 residues. V lost 6 bases, J lost 4 bases, and 18 bases lay in between. The germline CDR1 and CDR2 sequences are LGHNA and YSLEER. The DNA for the CDR3 is TGCGCCAGCAGGATTCGGGTCGGCTCGTCCACTGAAGCTTTCTTT. Its translation: CASRIRVGSSTEAFF.

The J gene is TRBJ2-6, the V gene TRBV11-2; D call uncertain. This CDR3 contains 13 residues. The germline V gene has CDR1 SGHAT and CDR2 FQNNGV. Between the trimmed V and J ends, which lost 5 bases and 4 bases, there was a span of 6 bases. The CDR3 sequence: CASSPLGANVLTF. CDR3 nucleotides: TGTGCCAGCAGCCCGCTAGGGGCCAACGTCCTGACTTTC.

The V and J genes are TRBV4-1 and TRBJ2-3; TRBD2 matches at 8 bases. This CDR3 is built from 16 residues. The V and J ends lost 1 base and 4 bases, in that order; junction bases with no gene match: 7. Germline V gives CDR1 MGHRA, CDR2 YSYEKL. The CDR3 here is CASSQGHGGAPDTQYF. In DNA, the CDR3 is TGCGCCAGCAGCCAAGGCCACGGGGGGGCCCCAGATACGCAGTATTTT.

The chain is built from TRBV9 and TRBJ2-7; the D is unclear. This CDR3 has 15 residues. CDR1 is SGDLS, CDR2 YYNGEE, per germline. V was shortened by 0 bases and J by 2 bases, with 12 bases between the two germline ends. The CDR3 loop is CASSVGPDPAYEQYF. CDR3 sequence (DNA): TGTGCCAGCAGCGTAGGCCCGGACCCCGCCTACGAGCAGTACTTC.

This clone was counted between two and nine times. The V and J genes are TRBV28 and TRBJ1-1; a possible D gene is TRBD1 (6 bases). Germline V gene sequence: CDR1 MDHEN, CDR2 SYDVKM. V was pared by 5 bases and J by 8 bases, with 9 bases between. The CDR3 is made up of 11 amino acids. The CDR3 reads CASSRQAEAFF. In nucleotides, the CDR3 is TGTGCCAGCAGTCGACAGGCAGAAGCTTTCTTT.

This chain joins TRBV6-1 and TRBJ1-3, with D tentatively TRBD1 (6 bases). V lost 3 bases and J 0 bases, leaving 9 bases between the germline ends. The CDR3 extends over 15 amino acids. The germline gives CDR1 MNHNS, CDR2 SASEGT. CDR3 nucleotides: TGTGCCAGCAGTGAGCGGACAGACTCTGGAAACACCATATATTTT. This codes for CASSERTDSGNTIYF.

This chain joins TRBV30 and TRBJ2-5; the D gene is possibly TRBD2 (5 bases). V was clipped by 4 bases and J by 5 bases, with 14 bases between them. The germline V gene has CDR1 GTSNPN and CDR2 SVGIG (reference sequence). CDR3 length: 13 amino acids. In DNA, the CDR3 is TGTGCCTGGACTGAGCCGGGCGGGGAGACCCAGTACTTC. It encodes CAWTEPGGETQYF.

The chain combines TRBV7-7 with TRBJ2-1, with D perhaps TRBD1 (5 bases). This CDR3 is built from 13 residues. The V gene's germline CDR1 is SSHAT and CDR2 FNYEAQ (reference sequence). The V end lost 3 bases, the J end lost 3 bases, and 6 bases lay between the germline ends. This CDR3 is CASSFGHYNEQFF. Here the CDR3 DNA reads TGTGCCAGCAGCTTTGGACACTACAATGAGCAGTTCTTC.

CDR3 DNA: TGTGCCAGTAGTATTGGACAGGGCTCAGATACGCAGTATTTT. Translation: CASSIGQGSDTQYF. V gene TRBV19 combines with J gene TRBJ2-3, with TRBD1 identical over 8 bases. The length of the CDR3 is 14 residues. Germline V lookup: CDR1 LNHDA, CDR2 SQIVND (reference sequence). The V gene end was trimmed by 3 bases and the J gene end by 4 bases; junction bases not matched to a gene: 3. Combining the CDR3 with reference TRBV19 and TRBJ2-3 gives the whole variable domain DGGITQSPKYLFRKEGQNVTLSCEQNLNHDAMYWYRQDPGQGLRLIYYSQIVNDFQKGDIAEGYSVSREKKESFPLTVTSAQKNPTAFYLCASSIGQGSDTQYFGPGTRLTVL.

J is TRBJ2-1 and V is TRBV1; no check of the table's D call, TRBD2, against the DNA was made. TRBV1 is classified as a pseudogene. CDR3 length: 17 amino acids. In DNA, the CDR3 is TGCACCAGCAGCCAAGGAAATAGCGGGGGGTTTCTAAATGAGCAGTTCTTC. It specifies CTSSQGNSGGFLNEQFF.

The chain carries TRBV7-9 and TRBJ1-2; 8 bases align to TRBD1. This CDR3 is 16 amino acids long. Germline assignment: CDR1 SEHNR and CDR2 FQNEAQ (reference sequence). The trim removed 5 bases at V and 2 bases at J, leaving 10 bases unmatched. In DNA, the CDR3 is TGTGCCAGCAGCCAACAAGCCGGGACAGGCAACTATGGCTACACCTTC. Protein product: CASSQQAGTGNYGYTF. Complete variable domain (other parts from reference TRBV7-9 and TRBJ1-2): DTGVSQNPRHKITKRGQNVTFRCDPISEHNRLYWYRQTLGQGPEFLTYFQNEAQLEKSRLLSDRFSAERPKGSFSTLEIQRTEQGDSAMYLCASSQQAGTGNYGYTFGSGTRLTVV.

The chain employs TRBV2 and TRBJ1-3; unclear D gene. The germline V and J ends were trimmed by 2 bases and 2 bases, with 13 bases remaining between them. Germline V lookup: CDR1 SNHLY, CDR2 FYNNEI. The CDR3 length is 16 residues. The CDR3, as DNA: TGTGCCAGCAGTGAATTTAGAAGGGTTGCTGGAAACACCATATATTTT. Its protein is CASSEFRRVAGNTIYF.

The chain has TRBV9 and TRBJ1-6; the match to TRBD1 covers 8 bases. V lost 3 bases and J lost 10; bases outside the gene matches: 6. Germline loops: CDR1 SGDLS, CDR2 YYNGEE. This CDR3 comprises 14 residues. The CDR3 loop is CASSERQGNSPLHF. CDR3 nucleotide sequence: TGTGCCAGCAGCGAAAGACAGGGGAACTCACCCCTCCACTTT.

The chain joins TRBV4-2 to TRBJ2-5, with TRBD2 matching over 11 bases. Unmatched junction bases numbered 10, after V lost 5 bases and J lost 2 bases. CDR3 length equals 17 residues. Germline V gene sequence: CDR1 LGHNA, CDR2 YNFKEQ. The CDR3 DNA is TGTGCCAGCAGCGCCTCTCTAGCGGGAGGCTTACAAGAGACCCAGTACTTC. It codes for CASSASLAGGLQETQYF.

The sample holds one count of this clone. V and J are TRBV30 and TRBJ2-2, with 7 bases aligning to TRBD1. V lost 5 bases, J lost 2 bases, and 5 bases stayed unmatched. Germline V gene data show CDR1 as GTSNPN and CDR2 as SVGIG (reference sequence). This CDR3 contains 14 residues. The CDR3 is CAWGRGLNTGELFF. The CDR3 nucleotides read TGTGCCTGGGGAAGGGGGCTTAACACCGGGGAGCTGTTTTTT.

The gene calls are TRBV10-3 and TRBJ2-2, with 9 positions matching TRBD1. Germline V gene sequence: CDR1 ENHRY, CDR2 SYGVKD. The CDR3 is made up of 15 amino acids. The trim removed 3 bases at V and 6 bases at J, leaving 5 bases unmatched. The CDR3 sequence: CAISDPGQGAGELFF. The CDR3 coding sequence is TGTGCCATCAGTGATCCGGGACAGGGCGCCGGGGAGCTGTTTTTT.

The chain uses TRBV2 and TRBJ2-7; no clear D gene. The V gene lost 2 bases and the J gene lost 1 base, with 9 bases spanning the gap. CDR3 size: 14 residues. Germline V gene data show CDR1 as SNHLY and CDR2 as FYNNEI. The CDR3 here is CASSEFLGSYEQYF. The DNA of the CDR3 is TGTGCCAGCAGTGAATTCTTGGGTTCCTACGAGCAGTACTTC.

This chain uses TRBV30 with TRBJ2-3; the D gene is possibly TRBD2 (6 bases). This CDR3 comprises 13 residues. Germline values: CDR1 GTSNPN, CDR2 SVGIG (reference sequence). V was trimmed by 4 bases and J by 1 base, leaving 9 bases between them. DNA of the CDR3: TGTGCCTGGAAGACTAGTGGCACAGATACGCAGTATTTT. Translated: CAWKTSGTDTQYF.

This chain connects TRBV11-2 to TRBJ2-7; D may be TRBD1 (5 bases). V gave up 2 bases and J gave up 12 bases, with 17 bases separating them. Per the germline V gene, CDR1 is SGHAT and CDR2 is FQNNGV. The CDR3 sequence is 13 residues long. CDR3 DNA: TGTGCCAGCAGCTTATTCCCCCAACAGGAACGGTACTTC. Residues: CASSLFPQQERYF. Full variable domain (rest looked up from reference TRBV11-2 and TRBJ2-7): EAGVAQSPRYKIIEKRQSVAFWCNPISGHATLYWYQQILGQGPKLLIQFQNNGVVDDSQLPKDRFSAERLKGVDSTLKIQPAKLEDSAVYLCASSLFPQQERYFGPGTRLTVT.

The chain couples TRBV5-1 to TRBJ2-5; perhaps D is TRBD1 or TRBD2 (5 bases each). Germline V lookup: CDR1 SGHRS, CDR2 YFSETQ. V lost 3 bases to trimming and J lost 2 bases, with 14 bases between them. The CDR3 is 15 amino acids. This CDR3 reads CASSSQPGPQETQYF. The CDR3 coding sequence is TGCGCCAGCAGCTCACAGCCGGGACCGCAAGAGACCCAGTACTTC.

This clone came up once. This chain connects TRBV5-1 to TRBJ2-2; D is unclear. The CDR3 extends over 14 amino acids. Trimming shortened V by 4 bases and J by 2 bases, and 9 bases separated the two germline ends. Per germline, CDR1 SGHRS and CDR2 YFSETQ. The CDR3 is CASSVWGNTGELFF. The CDR3 DNA reads as TGCGCCAGCAGCGTCTGGGGTAACACCGGGGAGCTGTTTTTT.